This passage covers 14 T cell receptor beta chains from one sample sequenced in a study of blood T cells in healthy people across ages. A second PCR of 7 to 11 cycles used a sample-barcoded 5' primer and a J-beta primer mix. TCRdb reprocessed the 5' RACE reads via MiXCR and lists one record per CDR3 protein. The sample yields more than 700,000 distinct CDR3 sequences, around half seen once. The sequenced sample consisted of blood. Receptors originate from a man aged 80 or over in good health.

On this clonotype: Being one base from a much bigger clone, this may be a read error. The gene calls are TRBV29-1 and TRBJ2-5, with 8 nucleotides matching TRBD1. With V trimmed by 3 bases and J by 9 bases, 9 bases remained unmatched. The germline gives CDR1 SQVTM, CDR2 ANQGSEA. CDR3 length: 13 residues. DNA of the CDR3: TGCAGCGTTGAGGGACCGGGACAGGCGGCCCAGTACTTC. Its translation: CSVEGPGQAAQYF.

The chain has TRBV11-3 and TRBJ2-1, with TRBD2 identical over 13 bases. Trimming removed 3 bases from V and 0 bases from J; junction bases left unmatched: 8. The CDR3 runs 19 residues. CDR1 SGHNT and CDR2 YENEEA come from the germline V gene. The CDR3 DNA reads TGTGCCAGCAGCTTGGATTCTGGGACTAGCGGGGCCTCCTACAATGAGCAGTTCTTC. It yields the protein CASSLDSGTSGASYNEQFF. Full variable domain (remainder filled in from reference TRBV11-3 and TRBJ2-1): EAGVVQSPRYKIIEKKQPVAFWCNPISGHNTLYWYLQNLGQGPELLIRYENEEAVDDSQLPKDRFSAERLKGVDSTLKIQPAELGDSAVYLCASSLDSGTSGASYNEQFFGPGTRLTVL.

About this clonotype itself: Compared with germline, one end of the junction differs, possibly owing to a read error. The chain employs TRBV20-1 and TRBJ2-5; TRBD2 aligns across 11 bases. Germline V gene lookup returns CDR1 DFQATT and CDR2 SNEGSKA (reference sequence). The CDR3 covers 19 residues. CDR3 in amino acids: CGARSLTSGIPGSHNEQYF. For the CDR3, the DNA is TGCGGTGCTAGATCATTGACTAGCGGGATCCCCGGGTCACACAATGAGCAGTACTTC.

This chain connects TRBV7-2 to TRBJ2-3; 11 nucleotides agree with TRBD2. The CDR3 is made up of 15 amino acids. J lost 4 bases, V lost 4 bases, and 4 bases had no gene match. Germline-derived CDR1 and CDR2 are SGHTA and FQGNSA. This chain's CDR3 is CASSSTSGSSDTQYF. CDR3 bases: TGTGCCAGCAGCTCTACTAGCGGGAGTTCAGATACGCAGTATTTT.

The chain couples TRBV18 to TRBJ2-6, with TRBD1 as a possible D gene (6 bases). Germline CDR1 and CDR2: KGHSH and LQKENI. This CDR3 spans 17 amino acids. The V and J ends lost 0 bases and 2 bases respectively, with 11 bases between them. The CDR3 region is CASSPPRKGAGANVLTF. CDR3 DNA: TGTGCCAGCTCACCACCGAGAAAGGGGGCTGGGGCCAACGTCCTGACTTTC.

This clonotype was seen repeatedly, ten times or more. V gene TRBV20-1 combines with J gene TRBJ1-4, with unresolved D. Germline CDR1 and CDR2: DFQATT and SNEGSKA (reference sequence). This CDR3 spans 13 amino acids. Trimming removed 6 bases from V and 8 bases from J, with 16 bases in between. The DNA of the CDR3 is TGCAGTGCAGAACAGCTCTCCGGAGAAAAACTGTTTTTT. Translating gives CSAEQLSGEKLFF.

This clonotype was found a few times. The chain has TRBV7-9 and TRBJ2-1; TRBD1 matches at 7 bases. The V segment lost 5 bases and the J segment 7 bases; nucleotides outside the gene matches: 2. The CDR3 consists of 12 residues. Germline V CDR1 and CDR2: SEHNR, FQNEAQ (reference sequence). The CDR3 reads CASSPDRNEQFF. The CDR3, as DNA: TGTGCCAGCAGCCCGGACAGGAATGAGCAGTTCTTC.

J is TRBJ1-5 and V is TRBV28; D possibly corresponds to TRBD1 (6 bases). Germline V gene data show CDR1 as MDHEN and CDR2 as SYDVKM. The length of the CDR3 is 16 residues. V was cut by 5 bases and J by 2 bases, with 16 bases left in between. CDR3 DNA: TGTGCCAGCAGTCACTCTACAGGGTTCGGCAATCAGCCCCAGCATTTT. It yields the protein CASSHSTGFGNQPQHF. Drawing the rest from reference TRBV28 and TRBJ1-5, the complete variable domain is DVKVTQSSRYLVKRTGEKVFLECVQDMDHENMFWYRQDPGLGLRLIYFSYDVKMKEKGDIPEGYSVSREKKERFSLILESASTNQTSMYLCASSHSTGFGNQPQHFGDGTRLSIL.

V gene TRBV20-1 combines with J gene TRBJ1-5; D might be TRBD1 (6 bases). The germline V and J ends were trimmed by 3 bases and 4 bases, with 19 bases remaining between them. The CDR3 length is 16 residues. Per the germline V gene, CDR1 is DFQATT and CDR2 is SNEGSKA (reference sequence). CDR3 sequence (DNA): TGCAGTGCTAGGACGCCCCTGGGGGGCGGTAATCAGCCCCAGCATTTT. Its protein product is CSARTPLGGGNQPQHF.

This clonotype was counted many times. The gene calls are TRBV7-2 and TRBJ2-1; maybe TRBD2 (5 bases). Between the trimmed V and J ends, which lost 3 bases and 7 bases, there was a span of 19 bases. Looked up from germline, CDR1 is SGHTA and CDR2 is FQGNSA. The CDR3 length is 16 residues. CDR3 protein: CASSLKAAPKGNEQFF. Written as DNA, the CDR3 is TGTGCCAGCAGCTTGAAAGCGGCCCCAAAAGGAAATGAGCAGTTCTTC. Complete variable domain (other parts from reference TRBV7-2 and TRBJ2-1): GAGVSQSPSNKVTEKGKDVELRCDPISGHTALYWYRQSLGQGLEFLIYFQGNSAPDKSGLPSDRFSAERTGGSVSTLTIQRTQQEDSAVYLCASSLKAAPKGNEQFFGPGTRLTVL.

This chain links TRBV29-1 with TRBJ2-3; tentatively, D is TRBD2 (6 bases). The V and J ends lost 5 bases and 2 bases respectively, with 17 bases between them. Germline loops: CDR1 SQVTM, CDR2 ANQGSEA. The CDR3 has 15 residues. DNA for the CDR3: TGCAGCGTTTATAACCGGGACTTAGCCACAGATACGCAGTATTTT. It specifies CSVYNRDLATDTQYF.

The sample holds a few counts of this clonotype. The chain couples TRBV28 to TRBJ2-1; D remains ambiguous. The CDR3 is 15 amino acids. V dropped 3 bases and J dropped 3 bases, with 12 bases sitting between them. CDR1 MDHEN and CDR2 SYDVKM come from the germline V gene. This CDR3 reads CASSFLSGYYNEQFF. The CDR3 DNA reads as TGTGCCAGCAGTTTTCTCTCAGGCTACTACAATGAGCAGTTCTTC.

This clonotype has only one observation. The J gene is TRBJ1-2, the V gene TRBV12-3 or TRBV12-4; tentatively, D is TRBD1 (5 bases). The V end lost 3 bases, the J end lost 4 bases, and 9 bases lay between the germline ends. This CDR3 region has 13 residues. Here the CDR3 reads CASSFRGVYGYTF. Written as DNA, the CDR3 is TGTGCCAGCAGTTTTCGGGGGGTCTATGGCTACACCTTC.

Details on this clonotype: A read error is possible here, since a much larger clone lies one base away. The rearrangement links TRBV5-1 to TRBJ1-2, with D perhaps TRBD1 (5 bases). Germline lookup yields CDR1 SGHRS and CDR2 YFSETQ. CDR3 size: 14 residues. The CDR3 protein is CAGSLGDSLYGYTF. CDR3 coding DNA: TGCGCCGGCAGCTTGGGGGACTCCCTCTATGGCTACACCTTC. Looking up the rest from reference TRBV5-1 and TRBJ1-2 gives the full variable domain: KAGVTQTPRYLIKTRGQQVTLSCSPISGHRSVSWYQQTPGQGLQFLFEYFSETQRNKGNFPGRFSGRQFSNSRSEMNVSTLELGDSALYLCAGSLGDSLYGYTFGSGTRLTVV.